This T cell receptor beta chain was observed in a study of control samples from healthy donors and cancer patients. This clone has a single count. The data were produced by immunoSEQ multiplex PCR, yet TCRdb's version contains in-frame clones alone and is incomplete. Of around 130,000 clones in the sample, 85% to 90% were seen once. Germline loops: CDR1 SGHRS, CDR2 YFSETQ. J lost 1 base, V lost 7 bases, and 8 bases had no gene match. The CDR3 length is 14 residues. The chain uses TRBV5-1 and TRBJ2-7; 7 nucleotides line up with TRBD1. The specimen sequenced was PBMCs. The TCR sequence derives from a man aged 50-60 years with head and neck cancer. This CDR3 reads CASLGRDRSYEQYF. The CDR3 DNA follows: TGCGCCAGCTTGGGACGGGACAGATCCTACGAGCAGTACTTC.